Listed here are 28 T cell receptor beta chains from one sample, sequenced in a study of T cell responses to AZD1222 COVID-19 vaccine. Sequenced by immunoSEQ multiplex PCR; TCRdb stores in-frame clones only, minus some. The table shows about 120,000 clones, with 80% to 95% occurring only once. Specimen: peripheral blood, collected 28 days after the second dose of the MenACWY control vaccine. The receptors were sampled from an adult who received the MenACWY meningococcal vaccine as a control.

This chain links TRBV15 with TRBJ1-6, with 7 bases identical to TRBD1. The CDR3 totals 14 residues. V was pared by 4 bases and J by 14 bases, with 11 bases of the junction left unmatched. The germline gives CDR1 LNHNV, CDR2 YYDKDF (reference sequence). The chain's CDR3 is CATSKTGFGNTLHF. In DNA form, the CDR3 reads TGTGCCACCAGCAAGACAGGGTTTGGAAACACCCTCCACTTT. Using reference TRBV15 and TRBJ1-6 for the parts outside the CDR3, the full variable domain is DAMVIQNPRYQVTQFGKPVTLSCSQTLNHNVMYWYQQKSSQAPKLLFHYYDKDFNNEADTPDNFQSRRPNTSFCFLDIRSPGLGDTAMYLCATSKTGFGNTLHFGNGTRLTVT.

The chain couples TRBV2 to TRBJ1-5; no clear D. The germline V gene encodes CDR1 SNHLY and CDR2 FYNNEI. Trimming cost V 1 base and J 0 bases, with 4 bases left between them. CDR3 size: 14 residues. CDR3 protein: CASSEVPSNQPQHF. The DNA for the CDR3 is TGTGCCAGCAGTGAAGTCCCTAGCAATCAGCCCCAGCATTTT.

CDR3 amino acids: CAGQGFSGANVLTF. The CDR3 DNA reads TGTGCCGGGCAGGGTTTCTCTGGGGCCAACGTCCTGACTTTC. The genes are TRBV6-5 and TRBJ2-6, with D perhaps matching TRBD1 (5 bases). This CDR3 has 14 residues. Germline CDR1 and CDR2: MNHEY and SVGAGI. The V end was cut by 11 bases, the J end by 0 bases, with 11 bases between.

V usage is TRBV29-1 and J usage is TRBJ2-1; a possible D gene is TRBD1 (6 bases). Trimming shortened V by 3 bases and J by 2 bases, and 8 bases separated the two germline ends. The germline V gene has CDR1 SQVTM and CDR2 ANQGSEA. The CDR3 loop spans 13 amino acids. The CDR3 bases are TGCAGCGTTGAGAGGGGGACCTACAATGAGCAGTTCTTC. Protein: CSVERGTYNEQFF.

This clone has more than one count but fewer than ten. The chain links TRBV5-1 to TRBJ1-2; possibly TRBD1 for D (5 bases). The V end lost 1 base, the J end lost 4 bases, and 11 bases lay between the germline ends. The CDR3 loop spans 14 amino acids. Germline-derived CDR1 and CDR2 are SGHRS and YFSETQ. The CDR3 protein is CASSLFQGGYGYTF. The CDR3, as DNA: TGCGCCAGCAGCTTGTTTCAGGGCGGCTATGGCTACACCTTC.

This clone is a singleton in its sample. V is TRBV20-1 and J is TRBJ1-5; no firm D call. CDR1 and CDR2 (germline): DFQATT, SNEGSKA (reference sequence). This CDR3 has 15 residues. V lost 3 bases, J lost 0 bases, and 12 bases lay in between. As DNA, the CDR3 is TGCAGTGCTAGTACGGTTCTTGGTAGCAATCAGCCCCAGCATTTT. The encoded protein is CSASTVLGSNQPQHF.

The J gene is TRBJ2-7, the V gene TRBV5-1, with D possibly matching TRBD2 (5 bases). V gave up 5 bases and J gave up 6 bases, with 21 bases separating them. This CDR3 has 15 residues. Germline CDR1 reads SGHRS; CDR2 reads YFSETQ. The CDR3 DNA reads as TGCGCCAGCAGGATGAACACGGGGTCCCCAGGCGAGCAGTACTTC. It encodes CASRMNTGSPGEQYF.

CDR3 nucleotides: TGCGCCAGCAGCCAAGGTGGTAAGATCCCCGGCGCGAACAATGAGCAGTTCTTC. Translation gives CASSQGGKIPGANNEQFF. The chain combines TRBV4-1 with TRBJ2-1; D ambiguous. The CDR3 totals 18 residues. In germline, CDR1 is MGHRA, CDR2 YSYEKL. Trimming cost V 1 base and J 5 bases, with 21 bases left between them.

This clone was picked up one time. CDR3 nucleotide sequence: TGTGCCAGCAGCAAAGACAGGCAAGACTCTGGAAACACCATATATTTT. Translated: CASSKDRQDSGNTIYF. V is TRBV21-1 and J is TRBJ1-3; TRBD1, the table's D call, lacks a check against the DNA. TRBV21-1 is a pseudogene locus. This CDR3 is built from 16 residues.

The V and J genes are TRBV28 and TRBJ1-1, with D hard to call. This CDR3 region has 13 residues. CDR1 and CDR2 from the germline V gene are MDHEN and SYDVKM. V lost 3 bases to trimming and J lost 0 bases, with 5 bases between them. The CDR3 DNA sequence: TGTGCCAGCAGTTTTTATCTGAACACTGAAGCTTTCTTT. It yields the protein CASSFYLNTEAFF. Using reference TRBV28 and TRBJ1-1 for the parts outside the CDR3, the full variable domain is DVKVTQSSRYLVKRTGEKVFLECVQDMDHENMFWYRQDPGLGLRLIYFSYDVKMKEKGDIPEGYSVSREKKERFSLILESASTNQTSMYLCASSFYLNTEAFFGQGTRLTVV.

V and J are TRBV19 and TRBJ2-7; no clear D. Germline V gives CDR1 LNHDA, CDR2 SQIVND (reference sequence). V shed 5 bases and J shed 3 bases, with 17 bases lying between them. The CDR3 loop spans 15 amino acids. The CDR3 spells CASSPSFLQHYEQYF. The CDR3 DNA sequence: TGTGCCAGTAGTCCCTCTTTCCTTCAACACTACGAGCAGTACTTC.

CDR3 bases: TGTGCCAGTAGTATTGGGAGGGGGGGCGCCTATGGCTACACCTTC. Encoded protein: CASSIGRGGAYGYTF. The J gene is TRBJ1-2, the V gene TRBV19, with a possible D match to TRBD1 (6 bases). Trimming shortened V by 3 bases and J by 4 bases, and 15 bases separated the two germline ends. The length of the CDR3 is 15 residues. The V gene's germline CDR1 is LNHDA and CDR2 SQIVND (reference sequence).

The genes are TRBV30 and TRBJ1-1; D might be TRBD1 (5 bases). The length of the CDR3 is 12 residues. Deletions cut 5 bases from V and 8 bases from J, with 15 bases between. The V gene's germline CDR1 is GTSNPN and CDR2 SVGIG (reference sequence). The CDR3 loop reads CAWGAQRDEAFF. In DNA, the CDR3 is TGTGCCTGGGGGGCTCAGCGCGACGAAGCTTTCTTT.

The chain employs TRBV11-2 and TRBJ1-6, with D unclear. Germline assignment: CDR1 SGHAT and CDR2 FQNNGV. CDR3 length equals 13 residues. Trimming took off 1 base at V and 10 bases at J, with 8 bases between the two ends. CDR3 loop: CASSLAMKSPLHF. For the CDR3, the DNA is TGTGCCAGCAGCTTAGCTATGAAGTCACCCCTCCACTTT.

This chain's CDR3 is CASSLEGPNTF. The CDR3 DNA follows: TGTGCCAGCAGCTTAGAAGGACCCAACACCTTC. The V call is TRBV7-6, the J call TRBJ1-2; D gene unclear. The CDR3 totals 11 residues. Germline values: CDR1 SGHVS, CDR2 FNYEAQ. V lost 1 base, J lost 12 bases, and 9 bases lay in between. Combining the CDR3 with reference TRBV7-6 and TRBJ1-2 gives the whole variable domain GAGVSQSPRYKVTKRGQDVALRCDPISGHVSLYWYRQALGQGPEFLTYFNYEAQQDKSGLPNDRFSAERPEGSISTLTIQRTEQRDSAMYRCASSLEGPNTFGSGTRLTVV.

V gene TRBV19 combines with J gene TRBJ1-5; D is undetermined. The V gene lost 9 bases and the J gene lost 4 bases, with 19 bases spanning the gap. This CDR3 is 15 amino acids long. Germline V CDR1 and CDR2: LNHDA, SQIVND (reference sequence). The CDR3 region is CASQAGGWENQPQHF. CDR3 bases: TGTGCCAGCCAGGCGGGAGGATGGGAAAATCAGCCCCAGCATTTT.

The chain combines TRBV11-2 with TRBJ1-3; D not certain. V lost 3 bases and J lost 3, with 18 bases in between. The CDR3 totals 17 residues. Germline CDR1 reads SGHAT; CDR2 reads FQNNGV. CDR3 protein: CASSFLRVGPGGNTIYF. CDR3 DNA sequence: TGTGCCAGCAGCTTTCTAAGGGTAGGGCCCGGTGGAAACACCATATATTTT.

This clone was found once. V and J are TRBV6-4 and TRBJ1-5; 10 bases fit TRBD1. With 6 bases clipped from V and 2 bases from J, the junction kept 4 bases outside the gene matches. The CDR3 covers 15 residues. Germline CDR1 MRHNA, CDR2 SNTAGT. The CDR3 loop is CASSPGTGGNQPQHF. CDR3 in DNA: TGTGCCAGCAGCCCCGGGACAGGGGGCAATCAGCCCCAGCATTTT.

The gene calls are TRBV7-9 and TRBJ1-4; D may be TRBD1 (5 bases). The CDR3 covers 13 residues. The germline CDR1 and CDR2 sequences are SEHNR and FQNEAQ (reference sequence). V lost 9 bases to trimming and J lost 11 bases, with 19 bases between them. Here the CDR3 reads CASTYGAVNKLFF. The CDR3, as DNA: TGTGCCAGTACCTACGGGGCGGTGAATAAACTGTTTTTT.

This clone has just a few counts. This chain joins TRBV12-3 or TRBV12-4 and TRBJ1-5, with D possibly matching TRBD1 (5 bases). V lost 3 bases and J 2 bases, leaving 5 bases between the germline ends. The CDR3 extends over 13 amino acids. As DNA, the CDR3 is TGTGCCAGCAGTTTGACAGGCAATCAGCCCCAGCATTTT. Translating gives CASSLTGNQPQHF.

This sequence joins TRBV5-1 and TRBJ1-5, with 8 nucleotides matching TRBD1. The CDR3 covers 14 residues. With 3 bases clipped from V and 3 bases from J, the junction kept 2 bases outside the gene matches. Germline-derived CDR1 and CDR2 are SGHRS and YFSETQ. DNA of the CDR3: TGCGCCAGCAGCTGGGGACAGGTCAATCAGCCCCAGCATTTT. It encodes CASSWGQVNQPQHF.

This clone was observed a single time. V usage is TRBV27 and J usage is TRBJ2-7; D possibly matches TRBD1 or TRBD2 (5 bases each). This CDR3 comprises 15 residues. Trimming shortened V by 4 bases and J by 0 bases, and 13 bases separated the two germline ends. CDR1 MNHEY and CDR2 SMNVEV come from the germline V gene (reference sequence). The CDR3 here is CASSSYPGSSYEQYF. In DNA, the CDR3 is TGTGCCAGCAGTTCTTACCCAGGGAGCTCCTACGAGCAGTACTTC.

The rearrangement uses TRBV18 and TRBJ1-4; 8 positions match TRBD1. The germline CDR1 and CDR2 sequences are KGHSH and LQKENI. The J segment lost 8 bases and the V segment lost 3 bases, leaving 11 bases of the junction unmatched. This CDR3 is 16 amino acids long. CDR3 region: CASSPIQQGVSEKLFF. The CDR3 DNA reads TGTGCCAGCTCACCCATCCAACAGGGGGTAAGCGAAAAACTGTTTTTT.

The chain employs TRBV6-5 and TRBJ1-2; 7 positions match TRBD1. The V segment lost 0 bases and the J segment 4 bases; nucleotides outside the gene matches: 2. The CDR3 has 14 amino acids. Germline assignment: CDR1 MNHEY and CDR2 SVGAGI. CDR3 amino acids: CASSYSRGAYGYTF. The CDR3 region has the DNA TGTGCCAGCAGTTACTCCAGGGGGGCCTATGGCTACACCTTC.

The chain recombines TRBV5-1 with TRBJ2-3, with TRBD2 matching 15 bases. The CDR3 sequence is 18 residues long. Per germline, CDR1 SGHRS and CDR2 YFSETQ. V lost 0 bases and J lost 5; bases outside the gene matches: 7. CDR3 region: CASSLAGTSGGQGDTQYF. Here the CDR3 DNA reads TGCGCCAGCAGCTTGGCGGGGACTAGCGGGGGGCAGGGAGATACGCAGTATTTT.

The chain couples TRBV6-2 or TRBV6-3 to TRBJ1-1; a weak D match, TRBD1 (6 bases). Trimming pared 4 bases from V and 11 bases from J, leaving 17 bases between. Germline values: CDR1 MNHEY, CDR2 SVGEGT. The CDR3 is made up of 13 amino acids. CDR3 residues: CASSFPQGSRAFF. The CDR3 DNA reads TGTGCCAGCAGTTTCCCACAGGGATCTCGGGCTTTCTTT.

The rearrangement uses TRBV3-1 (or the pseudogene TRBV3-2) and TRBJ1-6; 10 positions match TRBD1. V trimming: 0 bases; J trimming: 10 bases; junction bases outside the gene matches: 6. The CDR3 runs 16 residues. In germline, CDR1 is LGHDT, CDR2 YNNKEL (reference sequence). The CDR3, as DNA: TGTGCCAGCAGCCAAGACGCTGACAGGGGGCGATCACCCCTCCACTTT. Its protein product is CASSQDADRGRSPLHF.

This clone was seen once. The CDR3 region is CASSLEQGHYGYTF. The CDR3 DNA sequence: TGCGCCAGCAGCTTGGAACAGGGGCACTATGGCTACACCTTC. The chain employs TRBV5-1 and TRBJ1-2; 7 bases align to TRBD1. This CDR3 has 14 amino acids. V dropped 0 bases and J dropped 3; count of bases not matched to a gene: 2. Germline lookup yields CDR1 SGHRS and CDR2 YFSETQ.